These 10 T cell receptor beta chains were all obtained from the same sample, sequenced in a study of control samples from healthy donors and cancer patients. Some clones are missing from TCRdb's copy, which holds only in-frame ones; the method was immunoSEQ multiplex PCR. The sample comprises 170,000 or so clones, 80% to 95% of which are singletons, and just over 2% rests with the top ten. Sequencing was performed on blood. The receptor source for this set is a woman aged 40 to 55 in good health.

The V call is TRBV19, the J call TRBJ1-5, with no clear D. V gave up 10 bases and J gave up 6 bases, with 13 bases separating them. Germline CDR1 LNHDA, CDR2 SQIVND (reference sequence). This CDR3 region has 12 residues. The CDR3 DNA sequence: TGTGCCACAGAAGGAAGGTCTCAGCCCCAGCATTTT. Translated, it gives CATEGRSQPQHF.

This clone has just one count. J is TRBJ1-1 and V is TRBV6-5; D not certain. V gave up 4 bases and J gave up 1 base, with 7 bases separating them. The V gene's germline CDR1 is MNHEY and CDR2 SVGAGI. The CDR3 consists of 13 residues. The CDR3 nucleotides are TGTGCCAGCAGTTTGTCAGAGAACACTGAAGCTTTCTTT. It yields the protein CASSLSENTEAFF.

The sample holds many counts of this clone. V usage is TRBV6-5 and J usage is TRBJ1-1, with D hard to call. Trimming cost V 5 bases and J 3 bases, with 10 bases left between them. From germline, CDR1 is MNHEY and CDR2 SVGAGI. This CDR3 spans 13 amino acids. CDR3 residues: CASSPQEHTEAFF. The CDR3 nucleotides read TGTGCCAGCAGTCCGCAGGAACACACTGAAGCTTTCTTT.

J is TRBJ2-5 and V is TRBV3-1 (or the pseudogene TRBV3-2), with a possible D match to TRBD1 (6 bases). The CDR3 has 15 residues. Trimming left V 3 bases short and J 2 bases short, with 13 bases between. The germline V gene has CDR1 LGHDT and CDR2 YNNKEL (reference sequence). CDR3 coding DNA: TGTGCCAGCAGCCACCTTTTGGGGGCACAAGAGACCCAGTACTTC. This translates into CASSHLLGAQETQYF.

CDR3 in DNA: TGCGCCAGCGGTACAGGGGATGAGCAGTTCTTC. Its translation: CASGTGDEQFF. The V gene is TRBV10-2, the J gene TRBJ2-1; TRBD1 matches 7 bases. This CDR3 has 11 amino acids. Trimming at V came to 8 bases and at J to 8 bases, leaving 3 bases not matched to a gene. Germline lookup yields CDR1 WSHSY and CDR2 SAAADI.

The V and J genes are TRBV15 and TRBJ1-5, with D hard to call. Germline CDR1 LNHNV, CDR2 YYDKDF (reference sequence). The CDR3 contains 13 residues. V was shortened by 8 bases and J by 4 bases, with 12 bases between the two germline ends. The CDR3 sequence is CATDVGNNQPQHF. CDR3 DNA sequence: TGTGCCACCGATGTGGGGAATAATCAGCCCCAGCATTTT.

The V gene is TRBV2, the J gene TRBJ2-1; 9 nucleotides agree with TRBD1. Germline assignment: CDR1 SNHLY and CDR2 FYNNEI. V shed 6 bases and J 6 bases; nucleotides not matched to a gene: 3. The CDR3 has 13 residues. This CDR3 reads CASRGQGINEQFF. The CDR3 nucleotides read TGTGCCAGCAGGGGACAGGGAATCAATGAGCAGTTCTTC.

The chain combines TRBV6-5 with TRBJ1-5; 8 nucleotides match TRBD1. V lost 4 bases to trimming and J lost 9 bases; unmatched junction nucleotides: 8. The germline V gene encodes CDR1 MNHEY and CDR2 SVGAGI. This CDR3 is built from 14 residues. The CDR3 here is CASSSDRGIPPQHF. The CDR3 nucleotides read TGTGCCAGCAGTTCAGACAGGGGAATCCCGCCCCAGCATTTT.

V is TRBV3-1 (or the pseudogene TRBV3-2) and J is TRBJ2-1; D uncertain. CDR1 LGHDT and CDR2 YNNKEL come from the germline V gene (reference sequence). The CDR3 has 12 amino acids. V was pared by 2 bases and J by 5 bases, with 4 bases between. CDR3 in DNA: TGTGCCAGCAGCCAATTGAACAATGAGCAGTTCTTC. The encoded protein is CASSQLNNEQFF.

This clone was found once. This rearrangement joins TRBV18 to TRBJ1-5, with 7 nucleotides matching TRBD1. The ends lost 3 bases at V and 6 bases at J; junction bases unmatched: 5. The CDR3 is 14 amino acids. CDR1 and CDR2 from the germline V gene are KGHSH and LQKENI. The CDR3 DNA sequence: TGTGCCAGCTCACCGGGACAGTTCAGTCAGCCCCAGCATTTT. This encodes CASSPGQFSQPQHF. Together with reference TRBV18 and TRBJ1-5, the CDR3 gives the full variable domain: NAGVMQNPRHLVRRRGQEARLRCSPMKGHSHVYWYRQLPEEGLKFMVYLQKENIIDESGMPKERFSAEFPKEGPSILRIQQVVRGDSAAYFCASSPGQFSQPQHFGDGTRLSIL.